Sequencing of this TCR beta chain was carried out in a study of T cell changes during pregnancy in multiple sclerosis. The repertoire was sequenced with immunoSEQ multiplex PCR; TCRdb's copy has only in-frame clones and lacks some. The sample yields 75,000 to 80,000 clones, around 91% seen once. The material was peripheral blood, obtained before pregnancy. This sequence originates from a female donor with multiple sclerosis, enrolled in a pregnancy study.

Written as DNA, the CDR3 is TGCGCCAGCAGCTTGGATGCGTTCTCTGGGGCCAACGTCCTGACTTTC. Protein: CASSLDAFSGANVLTF. This sequence joins TRBV5-1 and TRBJ2-6, with D uncertain. Trimming removed 0 bases at V and 0 bases at J, with 7 bases between. Germline V gene sequence: CDR1 SGHRS, CDR2 YFSETQ. This CDR3 comprises 16 residues.